These 16 T cell receptor beta chains came from one sample sequenced in a study of early T cells in non-severe SARS-CoV-2 infection. A single record per CDR3 protein comes from TCRdb applying MiXCR to the 5' RACE reads. The profile covers about 130,000 distinct CDR3 sequences, with approximately 15% appearing a single time and 21% taken by the ten largest. The sample consisted of whole blood. The origin of the receptors is an adult who was a healthcare worker with PCR-confirmed SARS-CoV-2 infection or an uninfected control (not recorded which).

There are many counts of this clonotype. The chain links TRBV18 to TRBJ2-7, with 9 bases that match TRBD1. This CDR3 has 14 residues. In germline, CDR1 is KGHSH, CDR2 LQKENI. J gave up 4 bases and V 3 bases, and 4 bases lay outside the gene matches. In DNA, the CDR3 is TGTGCCAGCTCACCGCGGACAGGGGAGTACGAGCAGTACTTC. Its translation: CASSPRTGEYEQYF.

Only a few counts were recorded for this clonotype. The chain employs TRBV3-1 and TRBJ2-3; 7 positions match TRBD1. The CDR3 is 15 residues long. Germline V lookup: CDR1 LGHDT, CDR2 YNNKEL (reference sequence). The trim removed 4 bases at V and 6 bases at J, leaving 10 bases unmatched. This chain's CDR3 is CASSLYRDSEDTQYF. In DNA form, the CDR3 reads TGTGCCAGCAGCCTCTACCGGGACAGTGAGGATACGCAGTATTTT.

This clonotype was counted many times. The genes are TRBV4-1 and TRBJ2-1, with TRBD2 matching over 12 bases. J was trimmed by 4 bases and V by 4 bases; bases with no gene match: 5. CDR1 is MGHRA and CDR2 is YSYEKL in the germline V gene. The CDR3 totals 16 residues. CDR3 DNA sequence: TGCGCCAGCAGCCGCTTGACTAGCGGGAGATACAATGAGCAGTTCTTC. It codes for CASSRLTSGRYNEQFF.

J is TRBJ1-3 and V is TRBV12-3 or TRBV12-4, with D possibly TRBD1 on 5 matching bases. The CDR3 contains 14 residues. V lost 3 bases and J 9 bases, leaving 15 bases between the germline ends. CDR3 sequence reads: CASSFSTGPATIYF. The DNA of the CDR3 is TGTGCCAGCAGTTTTTCGACGGGACCTGCCACCATATATTTT.

This clonotype showed up just a few times. J is TRBJ1-1 and V is TRBV7-9, with D maybe TRBD1 (6 bases). Trimming cost V 5 bases and J 1 base, with 14 bases left between them. Germline CDR1 and CDR2: SEHNR and FQNEAQ (reference sequence). The CDR3 totals 15 residues. CDR3 bases: TGTGCCAGCAGCGCATGGACAGAGGGGAACACTGAAGCTTTCTTT. It translates to CASSAWTEGNTEAFF.

This clonotype was detected only a few times. This chain links TRBV3-1 with TRBJ1-1, with D possibly TRBD1 on 5 matching bases. This CDR3 is 14 amino acids long. Looked up from germline, CDR1 is LGHDT and CDR2 is YNNKEL (reference sequence). Trimming left V 7 bases short and J 4 bases short, with 16 bases between. DNA for the CDR3: TGTGCCAGCACCACAGGTATTGGTCGCACTGAAGCTTTCTTT. It is translated as CASTTGIGRTEAFF.

V gene TRBV5-1 combines with J gene TRBJ1-1; D unclear. Germline CDR1 SGHRS, CDR2 YFSETQ. The CDR3 covers 15 residues. Trimming took 1 base from V and 1 from J, leaving 11 bases between them. In DNA, the CDR3 is TGCGCCAGCAGCTTGAGCCCCTTTACGAACACTGAAGCTTTCTTT. Amino acids: CASSLSPFTNTEAFF. The whole variable domain, remainder taken from reference TRBV5-1 and TRBJ1-1, is KAGVTQTPRYLIKTRGQQVTLSCSPISGHRSVSWYQQTPGQGLQFLFEYFSETQRNKGNFPGRFSGRQFSNSRSEMNVSTLELGDSALYLCASSLSPFTNTEAFFGQGTRLTVV.

The rearrangement uses TRBV7-9 and TRBJ2-2, with 8 bases lining up with TRBD2. The CDR3 runs 17 residues. Trimming cost V 5 bases and J 5 bases; bases outside gene matches: 13. CDR1 and CDR2 (germline): SEHNR, FQNEAQ (reference sequence). CDR3 protein: CASSRGQTSGRTGELFF. As DNA, the CDR3 is TGTGCCAGCAGCCGCGGGCAAACTAGCGGTCGTACCGGGGAGCTGTTTTTT.

This chain links TRBV3-1 with TRBJ1-5; D perhaps matches TRBD1 (6 bases). Germline values: CDR1 LGHDT, CDR2 YNNKEL (reference sequence). This CDR3 region has 17 residues. Trimming removed 3 bases at V and 4 bases at J, with 19 bases between. The chain's CDR3 is CASSQETGRSKNQPQHF. CDR3 in DNA: TGTGCCAGCAGCCAGGAGACAGGCCGAAGTAAAAATCAGCCCCAGCATTTT.

This clonotype was seen a few times. The chain carries TRBV6-1 and TRBJ1-4; TRBD1 agrees at 8 bases. V dropped 3 bases and J dropped 6; count of bases not matched to a gene: 3. Germline lookup yields CDR1 MNHNS and CDR2 SASEGT. This CDR3 is built from 14 residues. The CDR3 region has the DNA TGTGCCAGCAGTGATTACAGGGGGGATGAAAAACTGTTTTTT. Translated: CASSDYRGDEKLFF.

This clonotype occurred a few times. The chain employs TRBV20-1 and TRBJ1-1, with a weak D call TRBD1 (6 bases). In germline, CDR1 is DFQATT, CDR2 SNEGSKA (reference sequence). The CDR3 has 11 amino acids. CDR3 sequence reads: CTAGRGVEAFF. Here the CDR3 DNA reads TGCACCGCAGGGAGGGGGGTTGAAGCTTTCTTT.

There are a few counts of this clonotype. The J gene is TRBJ1-5, the V gene TRBV5-5, with TRBD1 as a possible D gene (5 bases). Germline loops: CDR1 SGHKS, CDR2 YYEKEE (reference sequence). Deletions cut 4 bases from V and 4 bases from J, with 9 bases between. This CDR3 contains 13 residues. The CDR3 loop reads CASSRDWNQPQHF. CDR3 nucleotide sequence: TGTGCCAGCAGCAGGGACTGGAATCAGCCCCAGCATTTT. Full variable domain (outside the CDR3, taken from reference TRBV5-5 and TRBJ1-5): DAGVTQSPTHLIKTRGQQVTLRCSPISGHKSVSWYQQVLGQGPQFIFQYYEKEERGRGNFPDRFSARQFPNYSSELNVNALLLGDSALYLCASSRDWNQPQHFGDGTRLSIL.

The CDR3 DNA is TGTGCCAGCAGCTCCGGGACAGCACATTCACCCCTCCACTTT. Translating gives CASSSGTAHSPLHF. V and J are TRBV7-9 and TRBJ1-6, with 7 bases aligning to TRBD1. This CDR3 contains 14 residues. Germline CDR1 SEHNR, CDR2 FQNEAQ (reference sequence). The V segment lost 4 bases and the J segment 8 bases; nucleotides outside the gene matches: 5.

This clonotype occurred a few times. This rearrangement joins TRBV7-3 to TRBJ2-1, with 12 bases identical to TRBD2. The CDR3 spans 14 residues. CDR1 and CDR2 (germline): SGHTA, FQGTGA. The V and J ends lost 6 bases and 8 bases, in that order; junction bases with no gene match: 5. The CDR3 coding sequence is TGTGCCAGCAGGACTAGCGGGGGTACCGATGAGCAGTTCTTC. It translates to CASRTSGGTDEQFF.

V and J are TRBV6-1 and TRBJ2-3; D gene ambiguous. Trimming left V 7 bases short and J 1 base short, with 12 bases between. The CDR3 has 14 amino acids. Germline V gives CDR1 MNHNS, CDR2 SASEGT. The DNA of the CDR3 is TGTGCCAGCACGCGCTACTCCGGCACAGATACGCAGTATTTT. Translated: CASTRYSGTDTQYF.

This clonotype was recorded only once. The chain carries TRBV30 and TRBJ2-3; D remains unclear. The V end lost 1 base, the J end lost 4 bases, and 0 bases lay between the germline ends. CDR3 length: 10 amino acids. Germline V gene data show CDR1 as GTSNPN and CDR2 as SVGIG (reference sequence). CDR3: CAWSADTQYF. The CDR3 nucleotides are TGTGCCTGGAGTGCAGATACGCAGTATTTT. The full variable domain, its missing parts supplied by reference TRBV30 and TRBJ2-3, is SQTIHQWPATLVQPVGSPLSLECTVEGTSNPNLYWYRQAAGRGLQLLFYSVGIGQISSEVPQNLSASRPQDRQFILSSKKLLLSDSGFYLCAWSADTQYFGPGTRLTVL.